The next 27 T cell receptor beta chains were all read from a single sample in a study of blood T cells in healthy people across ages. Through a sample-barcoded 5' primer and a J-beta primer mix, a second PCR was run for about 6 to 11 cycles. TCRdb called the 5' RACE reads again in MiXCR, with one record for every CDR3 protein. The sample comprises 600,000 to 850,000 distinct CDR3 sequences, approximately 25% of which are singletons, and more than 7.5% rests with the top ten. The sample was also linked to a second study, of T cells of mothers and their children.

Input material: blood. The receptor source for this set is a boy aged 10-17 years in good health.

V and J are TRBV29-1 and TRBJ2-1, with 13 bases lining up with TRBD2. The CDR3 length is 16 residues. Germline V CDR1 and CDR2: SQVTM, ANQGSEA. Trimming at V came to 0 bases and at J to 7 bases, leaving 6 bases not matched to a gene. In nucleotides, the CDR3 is TGCAGCGTTGAAGATCATACTAGCGGGAGGGAAAATGAGCAGTTCTTC. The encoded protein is CSVEDHTSGRENEQFF.

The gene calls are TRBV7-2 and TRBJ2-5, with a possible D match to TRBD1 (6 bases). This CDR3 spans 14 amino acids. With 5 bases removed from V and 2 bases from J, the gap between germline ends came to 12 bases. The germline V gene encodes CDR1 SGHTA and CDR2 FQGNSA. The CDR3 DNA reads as TGTGCCAGCAGCACACAGGGCTTTCAAGAGACCCAGTACTTC. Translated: CASSTQGFQETQYF.

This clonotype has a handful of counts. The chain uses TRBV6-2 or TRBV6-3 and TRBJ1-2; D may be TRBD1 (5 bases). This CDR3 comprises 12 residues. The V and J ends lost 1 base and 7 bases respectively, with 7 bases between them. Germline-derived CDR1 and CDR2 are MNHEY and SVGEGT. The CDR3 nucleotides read TGTGCCAGCAGTTACTATGGGGCTGGCTACACCTTC. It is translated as CASSYYGAGYTF.

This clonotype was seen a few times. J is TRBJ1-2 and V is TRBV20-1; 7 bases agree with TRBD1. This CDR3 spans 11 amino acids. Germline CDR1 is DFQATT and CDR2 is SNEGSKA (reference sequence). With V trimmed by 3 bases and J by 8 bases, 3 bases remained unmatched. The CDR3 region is CSASRGQGYTF. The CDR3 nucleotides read TGCAGTGCTAGCAGGGGACAGGGCTACACCTTC.

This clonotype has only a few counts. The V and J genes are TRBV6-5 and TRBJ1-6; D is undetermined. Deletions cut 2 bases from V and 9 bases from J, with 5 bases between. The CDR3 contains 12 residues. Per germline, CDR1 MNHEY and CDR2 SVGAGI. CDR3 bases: TGTGCCAGCAGTTACGGGCTTTCACCCCTCCACTTT. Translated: CASSYGLSPLHF.

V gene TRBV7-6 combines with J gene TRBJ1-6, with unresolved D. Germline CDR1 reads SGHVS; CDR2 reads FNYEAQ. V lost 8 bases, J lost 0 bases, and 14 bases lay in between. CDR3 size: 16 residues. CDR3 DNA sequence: TGTGCCAGCTCCTTGGACGGGCTCTCCTATAATTCACCCCTCCACTTT. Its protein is CASSLDGLSYNSPLHF.

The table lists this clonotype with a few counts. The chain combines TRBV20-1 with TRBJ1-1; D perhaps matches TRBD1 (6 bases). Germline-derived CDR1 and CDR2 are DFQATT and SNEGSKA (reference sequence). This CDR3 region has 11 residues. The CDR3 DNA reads TGCAGACTGTCAGGGGACACTGAAGCTTTCTTT. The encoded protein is CRLSGDTEAFF.

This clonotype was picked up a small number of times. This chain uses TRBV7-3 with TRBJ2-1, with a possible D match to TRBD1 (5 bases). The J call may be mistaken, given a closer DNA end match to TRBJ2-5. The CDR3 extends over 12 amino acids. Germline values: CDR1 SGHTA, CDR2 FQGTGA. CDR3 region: CARGRVRETQYF. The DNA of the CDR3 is TGTGCCAGGGGCAGGGTAAGAGAGACCCAGTACTTC.

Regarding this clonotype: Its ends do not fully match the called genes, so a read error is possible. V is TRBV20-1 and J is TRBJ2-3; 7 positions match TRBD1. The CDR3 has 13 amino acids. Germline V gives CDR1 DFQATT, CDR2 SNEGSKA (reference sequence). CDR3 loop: CSAIRQGADTQYF. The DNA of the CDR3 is TGTAGTGCTATAAGACAGGGAGCAGATACGCAGTATTTT.

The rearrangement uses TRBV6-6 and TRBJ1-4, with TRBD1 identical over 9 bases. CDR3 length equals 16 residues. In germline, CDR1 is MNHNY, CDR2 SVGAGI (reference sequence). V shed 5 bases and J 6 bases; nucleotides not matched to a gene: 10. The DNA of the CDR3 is TGTGCCAGCAGTCTAACACGGGACAGGGATGATGAAAAACTGTTTTTT. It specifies CASSLTRDRDDEKLFF.

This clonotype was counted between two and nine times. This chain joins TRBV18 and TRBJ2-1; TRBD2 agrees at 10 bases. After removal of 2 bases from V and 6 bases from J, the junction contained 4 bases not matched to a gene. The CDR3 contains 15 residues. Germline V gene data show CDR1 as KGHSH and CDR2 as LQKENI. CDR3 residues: CASSPGTSAGNEQFF. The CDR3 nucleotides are TGTGCCAGCTCACCAGGGACTAGCGCGGGCAATGAGCAGTTCTTC.

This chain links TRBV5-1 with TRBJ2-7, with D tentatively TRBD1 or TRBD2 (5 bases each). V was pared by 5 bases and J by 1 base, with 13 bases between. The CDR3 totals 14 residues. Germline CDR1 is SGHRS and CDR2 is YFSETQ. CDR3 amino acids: CASSETGRSYEQYF. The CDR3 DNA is TGCGCCAGCAGTGAAACGGGGCGTTCCTACGAGCAGTACTTC.

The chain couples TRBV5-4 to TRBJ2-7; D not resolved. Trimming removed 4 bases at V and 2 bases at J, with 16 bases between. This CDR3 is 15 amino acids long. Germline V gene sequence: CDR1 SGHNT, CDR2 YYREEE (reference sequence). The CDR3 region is CASSLERIPAYEQYF. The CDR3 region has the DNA TGTGCCAGCAGCCTTGAACGGATCCCTGCCTACGAGCAGTACTTC.

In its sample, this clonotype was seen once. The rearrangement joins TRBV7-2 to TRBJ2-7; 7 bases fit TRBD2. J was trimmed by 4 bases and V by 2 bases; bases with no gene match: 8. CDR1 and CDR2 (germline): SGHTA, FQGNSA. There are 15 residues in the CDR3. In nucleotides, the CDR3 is TGTGCCAGCAGCTTACTTAGGGACTACCGTTACGAGCAGTACTTC. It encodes CASSLLRDYRYEQYF.

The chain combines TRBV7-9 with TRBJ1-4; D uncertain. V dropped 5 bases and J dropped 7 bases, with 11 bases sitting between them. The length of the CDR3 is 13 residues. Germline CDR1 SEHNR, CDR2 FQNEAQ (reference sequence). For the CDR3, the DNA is TGTGCCAGCAGCCCCACGTTGGGTGAAAAACTGTTTTTT. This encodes CASSPTLGEKLFF.

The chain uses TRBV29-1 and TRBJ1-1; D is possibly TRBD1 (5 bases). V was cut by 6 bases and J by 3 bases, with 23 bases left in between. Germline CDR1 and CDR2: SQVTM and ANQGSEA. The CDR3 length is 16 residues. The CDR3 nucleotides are TGCAGCGTCGTCAACCCTAGGGGCTACGGGGACACTGAAGCTTTCTTT. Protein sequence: CSVVNPRGYGDTEAFF.

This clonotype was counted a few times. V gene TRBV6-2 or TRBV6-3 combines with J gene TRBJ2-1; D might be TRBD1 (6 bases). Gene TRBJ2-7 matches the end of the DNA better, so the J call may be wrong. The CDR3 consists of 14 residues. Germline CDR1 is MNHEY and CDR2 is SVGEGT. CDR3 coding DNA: TGTGCCAGCAGGTCTGACAGGCCGGTCGACGAGCAGTACTTC. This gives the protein CASRSDRPVDEQYF.

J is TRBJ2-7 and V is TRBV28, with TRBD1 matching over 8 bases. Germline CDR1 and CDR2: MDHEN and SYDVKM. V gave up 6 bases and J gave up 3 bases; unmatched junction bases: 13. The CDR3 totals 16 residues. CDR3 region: CASRSGTGQVGYEQYF. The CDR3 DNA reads TGTGCCAGCAGGTCCGGGACAGGTCAAGTGGGCTACGAGCAGTACTTC.

The CDR3 region has the DNA TGTGCCAGCAGCCGATATGAAGGTGGCTACACCTTC. Protein sequence: CASSRYEGGYTF. The chain employs TRBV5-6 and TRBJ1-2, with D unresolved. The CDR3 has 12 amino acids. Trimming removed 4 bases at V and 7 bases at J, with 11 bases between. Germline CDR1 is SGHDT and CDR2 is YYEEEE.

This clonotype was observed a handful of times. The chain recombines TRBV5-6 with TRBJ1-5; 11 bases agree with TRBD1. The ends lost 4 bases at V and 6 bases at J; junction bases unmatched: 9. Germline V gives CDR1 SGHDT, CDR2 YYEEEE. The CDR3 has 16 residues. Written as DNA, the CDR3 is TGTGCCAGCAGCACAACCGGGACAGGGGGAATTCAGCCCCAGCATTTT. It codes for CASSTTGTGGIQPQHF.

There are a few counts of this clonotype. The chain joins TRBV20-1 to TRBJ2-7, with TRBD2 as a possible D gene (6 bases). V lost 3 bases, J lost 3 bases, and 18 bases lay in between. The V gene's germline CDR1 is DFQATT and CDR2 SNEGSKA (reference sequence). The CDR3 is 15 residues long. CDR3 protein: CSARPDRGMFYEQYF. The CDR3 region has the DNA TGCAGTGCTAGGCCCGACCGGGGGATGTTCTACGAGCAGTACTTC.

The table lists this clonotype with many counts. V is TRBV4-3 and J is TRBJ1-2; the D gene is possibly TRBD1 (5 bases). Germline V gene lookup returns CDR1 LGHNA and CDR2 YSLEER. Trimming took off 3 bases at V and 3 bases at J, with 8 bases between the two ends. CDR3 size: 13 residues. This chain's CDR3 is CASSQMGDYGYTF. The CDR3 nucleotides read TGCGCCAGCAGCCAGATGGGGGACTATGGCTACACCTTC.

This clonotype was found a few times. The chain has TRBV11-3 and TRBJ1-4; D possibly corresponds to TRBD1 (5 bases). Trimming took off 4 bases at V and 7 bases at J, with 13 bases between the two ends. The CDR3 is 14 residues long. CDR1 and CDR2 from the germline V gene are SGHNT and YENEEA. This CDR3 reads CASSSGAVREKLFF. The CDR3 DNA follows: TGTGCCAGCAGCTCCGGGGCAGTGCGTGAAAAACTGTTTTTT.

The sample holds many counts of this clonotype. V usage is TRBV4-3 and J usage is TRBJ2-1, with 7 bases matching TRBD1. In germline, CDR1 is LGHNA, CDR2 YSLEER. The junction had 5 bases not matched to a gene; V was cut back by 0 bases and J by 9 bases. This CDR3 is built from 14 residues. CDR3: CASSQDNRDSEQFF. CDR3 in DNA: TGCGCCAGCAGCCAAGATAACAGGGACAGTGAGCAGTTCTTC.

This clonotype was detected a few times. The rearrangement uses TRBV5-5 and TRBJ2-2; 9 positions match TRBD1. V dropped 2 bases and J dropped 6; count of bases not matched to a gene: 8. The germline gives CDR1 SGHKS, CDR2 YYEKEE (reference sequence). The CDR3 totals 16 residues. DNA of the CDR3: TGTGCCAGCAGCTTCGTCGGGACAGGGTTCTCCGGGGAGCTGTTTTTT. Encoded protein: CASSFVGTGFSGELFF.

The CDR3 region is CASSPRTGGEQYF. CDR3 nucleotides: TGTGCCAGCAGTCCCCGGACCGGGGGGGAGCAGTACTTC. V gene TRBV27 combines with J gene TRBJ2-7, with 7 bases that match TRBD2. The CDR3 loop spans 13 amino acids. Germline V gene lookup returns CDR1 MNHEY and CDR2 SMNVEV (reference sequence). The V gene end was trimmed by 5 bases and the J gene end by 7 bases; junction bases not matched to a gene: 8.

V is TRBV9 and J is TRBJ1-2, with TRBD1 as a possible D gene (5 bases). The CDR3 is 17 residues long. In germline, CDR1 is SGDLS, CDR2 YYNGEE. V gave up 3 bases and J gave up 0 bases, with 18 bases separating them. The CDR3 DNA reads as TGTGCCAGCAGCGACTCTCAATTTAGACAGCCTAACTATGGCTACACCTTC. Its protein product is CASSDSQFRQPNYGYTF.